This T cell receptor beta chain was observed in a study of CD8 T cells in ankylosing spondylitis. Quantitative 5'-RACE with molecular barcodes generated TCR beta libraries. TCRdb called the 5' RACE reads again in MiXCR, with one record for every CDR3 protein. The profile covers approximately 140,000 distinct CDR3 sequences, with under 45% appearing a single time and 13% to 15% taken by the ten largest. This CDR3 comprises 12 residues. The V end lost 6 bases, the J end lost 1 base, and 7 bases lay between the germline ends. CDR1 is DFQATT, CDR2 SNEGSKA, per germline (reference sequence). General observations from the study: Matched ankylosing spondylitis synovial fluid reportedly showed significant enrichment of disease-linked clones. A TCR beta motif of 8 or 9 highly homologous variants appeared characteristic of ankylosing spondylitis blood.

Note on this clonotype: What it recognizes is unknown.

The genes are TRBV20-1 and TRBJ1-5; D gene unclear. The sample was synovial fluid, either unsorted or a sorted T cell fraction (not recorded which). This TCR was recovered from a male donor with ankylosing spondylitis. Here the CDR3 reads CSAVPSNQPQHF. CDR3 DNA sequence: TGCAGTGCGGTGCCCAGCAATCAGCCCCAGCATTTT.